This TCR beta chain was found in a study of T cell repertoires in MIS-A myocarditis. Clones were sequenced by immunoSEQ multiplex PCR, and TCRdb holds only the in-frame ones, with some missing. The sample includes more than 650 clones, around 84% of them seen just once. This TCR was sampled from a man aged 18 to 29 with fulminant myocarditis from multisystem inflammatory syndrome in adults (MIS-A) after COVID-19. Material for sequencing was pericardium tissue obtained at autopsy.

Here the CDR3 DNA reads TGTGCCTGGAGGAAAACCGGATGGAACACCGGGGAGCTGTTTTTT. Translated: CAWRKTGWNTGELFF. V gene TRBV30 combines with J gene TRBJ2-2; D is unresolved. Germline CDR1 reads GTSNPN; CDR2 reads SVGIG (reference sequence). V was shortened by 3 bases and J by 1 base, with 12 bases between the two germline ends. The CDR3 loop spans 15 amino acids.